The rows below give T cell receptor beta chains drawn from one sample of a study of response to subunit inactivated influenza vaccine. TCRdb reprocessed the RT-PCR reads with MiXCR, giving one entry per CDR3 protein. The sample holds more than 400,000 distinct CDR3 sequences; approximately 10% are singletons and the top ten take about 12%. This material consisted of PBMCs from blood, taken roughly 6 weeks after vaccination. These receptors were collected from a man aged 50 to 60 who received an inactivated influenza vaccine. Both conserved end residues are part of each CDR3. D genes are given only for firm matches. Expanded clones are given a class, and other clones once, few, many or no size at all.

few	.	TRBV6-1	TRBJ1-5	CASSRVREDQPQHF	TGTGCCAGCAGTCGGGTCAGGGAAGATCAGCCCCAGCATTTT
few	TRBD1	TRBV4-3	TRBJ1-4	CASSRGGQGSEKLFF	TGCGCCAGCAGCCGAGGAGGACAGGGGTCTGAAAAACTGTTTTTT
many	TRBD1	TRBV7-6	TRBJ2-1	CASSQNTRQGEENEQFF	TGTGCCAGCAGCCAAAATACAAGACAGGGGGAGGAAAATGAGCAGTTCTTC
few	.	TRBV5-6	TRBJ2-4	CASSPAGAKNIQYF	TGTGCCAGCAGCCCCGCCGGGGCCAAAAACATTCAGTACTTC
many	TRBD2	TRBV5-1	TRBJ2-1	CASSPPAGGRSEQFF	TGCGCCAGCAGCCCTCCAGCGGGGGGGCGTAGTGAGCAGTTCTTC
few	.	TRBV11-2	TRBJ2-7	CASSLTDGNYEQYF	TGTGCCAGCAGTCTCACCGACGGCAACTACGAGCAGTACTTC
.	.	TRBV7-9	TRBJ2-1	CATGLVPNEQFF	TGTGCCACCGGCCTAGTCCCCAATGAGCAGTTCTTC
.	TRBD2	TRBV12-3/TRBV12-4	TRBJ2-3	CASKTSGQIGTDTQYF	TGTGCCAGCAAGACTAGCGGGCAAATAGGGACAGATACGCAGTATTTT
many	TRBD2	TRBV29-1	TRBJ2-5	CSVGGLAGSMPETQYF	TGCAGCGTTGGGGGACTAGCGGGGAGTATGCCAGAGACCCAGTACTTC
few	TRBD1	TRBV15	TRBJ1-5	CATSRGGTVNQPQHF	TGTGCCACCAGCAGAGGAGGGACAGTCAATCAGCCCCAGCATTTT
.	.	TRBV10-2	TRBJ1-5	CASSDQGSNQPQHF	TGCGCCAGCAGTGACCAGGGTAGCAATCAGCCCCAGCATTTT
.	TRBD1	TRBV20-1	TRBJ1-6	CSANQGGPNSPLHF	TGCAGTGCTAACCAGGGGGGACCTAATTCACCCCTCCACTTT
few	.	TRBV4-3	TRBJ2-6	CASSHPRGTPKTSGANVLTF	TGCGCCAGCAGCCACCCACGGGGGACACCAAAAACATCTGGGGCCAACGTCCTGACTTTC
few	.	TRBV20-1	TRBJ2-7	CSAVTDLYEQYF	TGCAGTGCCGTAACGGACCTCTACGAGCAGTACTTC
.	.	TRBV12-3/TRBV12-4	TRBJ1-1	CASSLGANTEAIF	TGTGCCAGCAGTCTGGGGGCGAACACTGAAGCTATCTTT
.	.	TRBV3-1	TRBJ2-5	CASRRGRTEQETQYF	TGTGCCAGCAGACGCGGACGGACCGAACAAGAGACCCAGTACTTC
few	.	TRBV4-2	TRBJ2-7	CASSHIKPDEQYF	TGTGCCAGCAGCCATATAAAGCCCGACGAGCAGTACTTC
few	.	TRBV7-6	TRBJ2-2	CASSLNPRAGKDGELFF	TGTGCCAGCAGCTTAAATCCCCGGGCAGGGAAGGACGGGGAGCTGTTTTTT
many	.	TRBV29-1	TRBJ2-1	CSVGSAGNEQFF	TGCAGCGTCGGTAGCGCGGGCAATGAGCAGTTCTTC
few	TRBD1	TRBV7-8	TRBJ1-5	CASSLTGLSQPQHF	TGTGCCAGCAGCTTGACAGGGCTAAGCCAGCCCCAGCATTTT
few	.	TRBV4-1	TRBJ2-1	CASSQDPSSSYNEQFF	TGCGCCAGCAGCCAAGATCCGTCTAGCTCCTACAATGAGCAGTTCTTC
.	TRBD1	TRBV5-1	TRBJ2-1	CASSLGDRVGNEQFF	TGCGCCAGCAGCTTGGGGGACAGGGTAGGAAATGAGCAGTTCTTC
many	.	TRBV2	TRBJ2-1	CASSFDGEQFF	TGTGCCAGCAGTTTCGACGGTGAGCAGTTCTTC
.	.	TRBV10-2	TRBJ1-2	CASSESRWSVGYTF	TGCGCCAGCAGTGAGTCTAGATGGTCGGTTGGCTACACCTTC